This is a list of T cell receptor beta chains from one sample in a study of regulatory T cells in long-lasting Graves disease. TCRdb itself ran the multiplex PCR reads through MiXCR, one entry per CDR3 protein. The top ten hold approximately 17% of the sample, which has some 340,000 distinct CDR3 sequences, roughly 10% seen once. The sample was also linked to a second study, of T cells in Graves' hyperthyroidism and ophthalmopathy.

Sequenced here: peripheral blood mononuclear cells (PBMCs), sampled at new diagnosis, from a patient treated with antithyroid drugs. These receptors were collected from a woman aged 18-30 years with Graves disease. Both conserved end residues are part of each CDR3. D genes are given only for firm matches. Only some rows state a clone size, as once, few, many or a class for expanded clones.

j_call v_call d_call clone_size cdr3_nt cdr3_aa
TRBJ2-3 TRBV6-2/TRBV6-3 TRBD2 few TGTGCCAGCAGAGAACTAGCGGGGGCCACAGATACGCAGTATTTT CASRELAGATDTQYF
TRBJ2-5 TRBV27 NA NA TGTGCCAGCTGGAGCAGGGGCCTGGAGACCCAGTACTTC CASWSRGLETQYF
TRBJ2-3 TRBV7-9 TRBD2 many TGTGCCAGCAGCTTTCGGAATAGCGGGGGACCCACAGATACGCAGTATTTT CASSFRNSGGPTDTQYF
TRBJ1-2 TRBV13 NA NA TGTGCCAGCAGCGCAGGGGAACCGGCCTACACCTTC CASSAGEPAYTF
TRBJ2-2 TRBV28 TRBD1 NA TGTGCCAGCACTGGCCCGGACAGGGGGGCATCAAACACCGGGGAGCTGTTTTTT CASTGPDRGASNTGELFF
TRBJ2-5 TRBV6-2/TRBV6-3 NA NA TGTGCCAGCAGTATCACTAATTGGGATCAAGAGACCCAGTACTTC CASSITNWDQETQYF
TRBJ1-6 TRBV28 NA NA TGTGCCAGCAGTTTCAAAGCGGATAATTCACCCCTCCACTTT CASSFKADNSPLHF
TRBJ2-3 TRBV7-9 TRBD2 many TGTGCCAGCAGTACACCTAGCGGGAGTACAGATACGCAGTATTTT CASSTPSGSTDTQYF
TRBJ2-3 TRBV6-1 NA many TGTGCCAGCAGGACGGGATCGCCAGATACGCAGTATTTT CASRTGSPDTQYF
TRBJ2-7 TRBV6-5 TRBD1 many TGTGCCAGCAGTTACTATCAGGGGGCTCGGGAATACGAGCAGTACTTC CASSYYQGAREYEQYF
TRBJ1-2 TRBV6-1 NA many TGTGCCACGCGACCGGGGCACTATGGCTACACCTTC CATRPGHYGYTF
TRBJ1-4 TRBV12-5 NA once TGTGCTAGTGCTCCGGGACACCGTAATGAAAAACTGTTTTTT CASAPGHRNEKLFF
TRBJ1-4 TRBV20-1 TRBD1 many TGCAGTGCTTGGGGACAGTTGAATGAAAAACTGTTTTTT CSAWGQLNEKLFF
TRBJ2-7 TRBV12-3/TRBV12-4 TRBD2 many TGTGCCAGCAGTATAGCGGGACGCTCCGAGGAGCAGTACTTC CASSIAGRSEEQYF
TRBJ2-2 TRBV5-4 TRBD2 NA TGTGCCAGCAGCTCGGAAGCGGGGATATTCCCCGGGGAGCTGTTTTTT CASSSEAGIFPGELFF
TRBJ2-1 TRBV12-3/TRBV12-4 NA few TGTGCCAGCAGTTCAGTTTACTCCTACAATGAGCAGTTCTTC CASSSVYSYNEQFF
TRBJ1-1 TRBV7-9 NA many TGTGCCAGCAGCTTAGCCTTGGACACTGAAGCTTTCTTT CASSLALDTEAFF
TRBJ2-1 TRBV20-1 NA many TGCAGTGCTAGAAGACTAGTCGGGTCCTACAATGAGCAGTTCTTC CSARRLVGSYNEQFF
TRBJ1-6 TRBV9 NA many TGTGCCAGCAGCGTATCGTCCAGCTCCTATAATTCACCCCTCCACTTT CASSVSSSSYNSPLHF
TRBJ2-7 TRBV7-2 NA many TGTGCCAGCAGCTTAGGCCCCCTTAGACGTTTGGACGAGCAGTACTTC CASSLGPLRRLDEQYF
TRBJ2-1 TRBV12-3/TRBV12-4 NA many TGTGCCAGCAGTTTTAGACGCTCCTACAATGAGCAGTTCTTC CASSFRRSYNEQFF
TRBJ2-1 TRBV7-2 NA many TGTGCCAGCAGCGCCCCCATGTCCCATGAGCAGTTCTTC CASSAPMSHEQFF